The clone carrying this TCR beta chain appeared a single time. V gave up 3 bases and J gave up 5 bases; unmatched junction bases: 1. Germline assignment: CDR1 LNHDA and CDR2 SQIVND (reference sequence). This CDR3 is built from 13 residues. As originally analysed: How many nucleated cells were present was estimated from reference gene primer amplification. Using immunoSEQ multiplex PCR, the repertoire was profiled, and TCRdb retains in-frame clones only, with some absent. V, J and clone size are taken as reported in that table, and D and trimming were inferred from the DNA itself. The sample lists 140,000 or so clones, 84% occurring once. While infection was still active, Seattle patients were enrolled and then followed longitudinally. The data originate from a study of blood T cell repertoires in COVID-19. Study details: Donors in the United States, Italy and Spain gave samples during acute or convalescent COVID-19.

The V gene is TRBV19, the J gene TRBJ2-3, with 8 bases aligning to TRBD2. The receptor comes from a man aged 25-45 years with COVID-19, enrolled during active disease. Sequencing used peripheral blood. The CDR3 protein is CASSMLAGDTQYF. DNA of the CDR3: TGTGCCAGTAGTATGCTAGCGGGAGATACGCAGTATTTT.